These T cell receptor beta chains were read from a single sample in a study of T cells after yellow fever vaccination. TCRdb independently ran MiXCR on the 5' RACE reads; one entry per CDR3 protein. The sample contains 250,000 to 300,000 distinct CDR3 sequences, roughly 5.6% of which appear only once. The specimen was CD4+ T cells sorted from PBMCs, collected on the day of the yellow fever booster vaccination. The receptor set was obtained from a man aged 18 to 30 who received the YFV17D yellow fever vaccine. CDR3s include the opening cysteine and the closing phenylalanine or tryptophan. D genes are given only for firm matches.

cdr3_aa: CASSPLGRDPYEQYF
d_call: -
v_call: TRBV27
j_call: TRBJ2-7

cdr3_aa: CASSLSTGNTYGYTF
d_call: TRBD1
v_call: TRBV7-2
j_call: TRBJ1-2

cdr3_aa: CASSRVDTYGYTF
d_call: -
v_call: TRBV18
j_call: TRBJ1-2

cdr3_aa: CASSYIGHDEQFF
d_call: -
v_call: TRBV6-5
j_call: TRBJ2-1

cdr3_aa: CASSPARDRGLGTQYF
d_call: TRBD1
v_call: TRBV7-2
j_call: TRBJ2-3

cdr3_aa: CSARGRGGQPQHF
d_call: -
v_call: TRBV20-1
j_call: TRBJ1-5

cdr3_aa: CASRSGAGVNTQYF
d_call: TRBD2
v_call: TRBV6-2/TRBV6-3
j_call: TRBJ2-3

cdr3_aa: CASSPSWEGDTQYF
d_call: TRBD2
v_call: TRBV9
j_call: TRBJ2-3

cdr3_aa: CASSRGLAYTGELFF
d_call: TRBD2
v_call: TRBV2
j_call: TRBJ2-2

cdr3_aa: CSVDSGGSTDTQYF
d_call: TRBD2
v_call: TRBV29-1
j_call: TRBJ2-3

cdr3_aa: CASSPIGASGELFF
d_call: -
v_call: TRBV18
j_call: TRBJ2-2

cdr3_aa: CASSFRGGWTGELFF
d_call: -
v_call: TRBV7-9
j_call: TRBJ2-2